This TCR beta chain was sequenced in a study of cytomegalovirus exposure and HLA in healthy donors (TCRdb year 2017). Regarding the study in general: In an earlier analysis of about 560 of the donors, about 260 Gb of sequence data and 90 million to 130 million unique TCR beta sequences from about 190 million T cells were reported. An early release that covered roughly 600 HLA-typed donors contained about 300 gigabases of sequencing data and some 87 million unique TCR sequences. Of the approximately 400 genotyped donors, 81% were placed in the genetic ancestry cluster associated with self-reported Caucasian donors. The study was designed to test whether signatures of past pathogen exposure could be identified by cataloging public T cell receptors. Using immunosequencing, the study profiled T cell repertoires from 640 or so subjects and related those repertoires to cytomegalovirus serostatus. A separate validation cohort of approximately 120 different subjects was used in addition to the roughly 620-subject first cohort. To predict cytomegalovirus infection status, the study combined high-throughput TCR immunosequencing, statistical association of individual TCRs with disease status, and machine learning. A later analysis re-analyzed previously published TCR beta repertoires from 666 donors and added high-resolution HLA genotyping to study TCR occurrence patterns. In the later analysis, no new phenotypic data were used to find candidate immune exposures; instead, reliance was placed on TCR beta sequences and their occurrence across donors. An earlier analysis of several hundred of the donors used high-throughput TCR beta sequencing to judge whether each TCR beta V gene segment behaved as functional or pseudogenic. Donor age, sex, ethnicity and CMV serostatus were compiled together with the repertoire data. A later genetic analysis took genome-wide SNP genotypes for about three fifths of the 666 donors and used that subset as a discovery cohort. Every discovery cohort repertoire had been produced on one sequencing platform. Both class I and class II loci were covered by HLA typing, at four-digit resolution. Typing coverage differed by locus: A, B, C, DRB1 and DQB1 were typed in about 620-640 donors, DQA1 in about 500, DPA1 in 606, and DPB1 in roughly 450. Because of strong linkage in the cohort, four or five DR-DQ haplotypes were treated as single units for association and clustering. Among about 390 genotyped donors of the cohort, an average of approximately 240,000 unique TCR beta nucleotide sequences were sequenced per donor, roughly a sixth of them non-productive.

Results the study describes overall, beyond this receptor: Compared with equally common non-associated chains, HLA-associated TCR beta chains in a later analysis were more clonally expanded and had lower generation probabilities. V-gene and J-gene trimming of TCR beta chains was associated with a missense DCLRE1C variant in a later genetic analysis, and the association was replicated in an independent cohort. The authors suggested that the approach could potentially be generalized to other disease states and immunological phenotypes. Specific HLA alleles were associated with 15,000 to 20,000 TCR beta sequences at a false discovery rate of 0.05 in a later analysis. Presence/absence analyses assumed roughly uniform sequencing depth across donors, an assumption that may not hold. In an earlier analysis of approximately 590 of the donors, most TCR beta V segments were observed in productive rearrangements about 87% or about 30% of the time, broadly matching IMGT annotations. Because HLA typing was unavailable for some donors at each locus, only the typed subset was used in association tests. The classifier was reported to diagnose cytomegalovirus status with high specificity and sensitivity in both the original cohort and the validation cohort. A later analysis found that TCR association rates varied across HLA loci, with DRB1 alleles showing the most associated TCRs and HLA-C alleles the fewest. Correlated functional status among segregating V segments might be attributable to linkage disequilibrium, but an unknown experimental factor could not be ruled out. According to a later analysis, parvovirus B19, influenza, CMV and Epstein-Barr virus appeared linked to several top co-occurrence clusters. In this cohort, only TCR beta chains were sequenced, and detectable features were limited by the absence of alpha or paired-chain data. CMV serostatus was the only immune exposure information available for the cohort. In vitro tests confirmed that three of the cytomegalovirus-associated TCR beta chains recognize cytomegalovirus antigens. When HLA alleles, especially DR and DQ, strongly co-occurred, attributing TCR associations to individual alleles was difficult. Across donors, most TCR sequences were observed very rarely, whereas some public TCRs were present in many individuals. The study listed 164 TCR beta chains as associated with cytomegalovirus. A further reported finding was that TCR beta sequences accurately predicted the HLA-A and HLA-B alleles for most subjects in the first cohort. A group of highly shared sequence variants was considered likely to be a technical artifact of the sequencing pipeline. Compared with the 666-donor mean, donors in an Asian-associated ancestry cluster had fewer N-insertions in productive TCRs, according to a later genetic analysis. Because counts were too low, seventeen rarely observed V segments, including chromosome 9 orphons, were excluded from the earlier analysis of some 540 of the donors. In a later analysis, most CMV-associated TCR beta chains were found to appear HLA-restricted, with HLA associations seemingly driven largely by CMV exposure.

To note about this clone: No antigen is known for it. Per-base qualities were not stored, and no clone one base away is much larger. In the same sample, other DNA sequences code for this CDR3.

The cohort comprised fewer than 750 healthy bone marrow donors. At the time of sampling, all cohort members were nominally healthy, though unrecorded immune exposures were likely present. The donor was CMV seronegative and belonged to the group of more than 300 seronegative cohort members. A peripheral blood sample was collected from each donor, and TCR beta sequencing was performed on peripheral blood mononuclear cells. The Qiagen DNeasy Blood Extraction Kit was used to extract genomic DNA from the blood cell samples. Libraries were prepared through the immunoSEQ multiplex PCR assay. The multiplex PCR relied on a mix of 60 forward primers for TCR Vbeta segments and 13 reverse primers for TCR Jbeta segments. The CDR3 region of rearranged TCR beta genes was amplified from genomic DNA with a multiplex PCR assay. On the Illumina HiSeq System, the amplified TCR beta libraries were sequenced as 87-base-pair reads. The paper's processing steps were these. In a later analysis, tens of millions of unique TCR beta chains were counted across the roughly 670 repertoires, and roughly 10 million of these chains were shared by at least two donors. A nearest-neighbor algorithm error-corrected the raw reads and collapsed the reads into unique sequences, merging closely related sequences to remove PCR and sequencing errors. V, D and J gene segments were assigned by aligning CDR3 sequences to IMGT reference sequences. For a sequence to be retained, at least a six-nucleotide match to both a V gene segment and a J gene segment was required. A rearrangement counted as productive if the CDR3 had no stop codons and remained in frame with V and J, and every other rearrangement counted as non-productive. CDR3 was defined by IMGT convention, running from the second conserved V-encoded cysteine to the conserved J-encoded phenylalanine. The earlier analysis of roughly 590 of the donors excluded sequences that lacked an unambiguous match to a single V gene segment. An earlier analysis of several hundred of the donors called V segments functional above 56.7% productive rearrangements and segregating when the between-donor standard deviation exceeded 5%. A statistical classification framework was built to diagnose cytomegalovirus status from the catalog of TCR beta chain sequences. A later analysis assigned V and J genes by comparing TCR nucleotide sequences with IMGT/GENE-DB human TR gene sequences. In a later analysis, CDR3 sequences and most-parsimonious VDJ recombination scenarios were assigned using the TCRdist pipeline. In a later analysis, each TCR beta chain was defined by its CDR3 amino acid sequence together with its V-gene family, and reads without a unique V-gene family were excluded. A later analysis removed roughly 590 highly shared, low-generation-probability nucleotide sequences to deal with suspected cross-contamination and a sequencing artifact. In a later analysis, a clonal expansion index for each public chain was calculated from normalized within-repertoire ranks of inferred template counts. Generation probabilities in a later analysis came from a VDJ recombination model fitted to out-of-frame rearrangements, and those results were checked against IGoR. In a later analysis, TCR-TCR, TCR-HLA and TCR-CMV co-occurrence was scored with hypergeometric tests, and a repertoire-size bias correction was applied to TCR pairs. To estimate false discovery rates, a later analysis permuted the HLA or CMV assignments 20 times. In a later analysis, co-occurring TCRs were grouped with DBSCAN, and TCRdist sequence similarity was added when clustering was performed within HLA-allele-positive subsets. Repertoires with fewer than 30,000 or more than 120,000 public chains were left out of co-occurrence clustering, as were about five repertoires with anomalous nucleotide sharing. In its TCRdb copy, this immuneACCESS table keeps in-frame sequences only and misses some clones. Where compared with another copy, unresolved V genes explain less than half of these, and the others have no known cause. V, J and clone size are those of that table, while D and trimming were read from the DNA. Recorded for this sample are 100,000 to 150,000 clones; 60% to 80% of them occurred a single time. The ten largest account for 3.3% of the sample.

Sequencing input: PBMCs. The origin of this receptor is a woman aged 45-59 years in good health and CMV-seronegative.

The DNA sequence is given as TGTGCCAGCAGTGAAGACAGAGGAGGCTACACCTTC. This yields the protein CASSEDRGGYTF. The V and J genes are TRBV25-1 and TRBJ1-2; TRBD1 might be the D gene, on 5 matching bases. From the germline V gene, CDR1 is MGHDK and CDR2 is SYGVNS. V is pared back by 2 bases and J by 8 bases, with 9 bases lying between the germline termini. Including the terminal cysteine and phenylalanine, the CDR3 comprises 12 residues. Only the CDR3 DNA stays, 36 bases, in frame from base 1.